This is a list of T cell receptor beta chains from one sample in a study of cytomegalovirus exposure and HLA in healthy donors. Repertoires were generated with immunoSEQ multiplex PCR, while TCRdb's copy carries only in-frame clones and drops some. The sample shows approximately 90,000 clones, 75% to 85% of them seen only once. Sequencing input: PBMCs. The receptors derive from a woman aged 35 to 49 in good health and CMV-seronegative. Each CDR3 is given with its conserved first and last residue.

v_gene: TRBV30
CDR3aa: CAWSVARRGNEQFF

v_gene: TRBV6-1
CDR3aa: CASSDHRTGNTEAFF

v_gene: TRBV4-2
CDR3aa: CASSQVAGGPKGHNEQFF

v_gene: TRBV2
CDR3aa: CATATSVYPQYF

v_gene: TRBV7-8
CDR3aa: CASSSGWLRNSNQPQHF

v_gene: TRBV5-1
CDR3aa: CASMRQGRNEQFF

v_gene: TRBV5-1
CDR3aa: CASSLAAPTDTQYF

v_gene: TRBV5-1
CDR3aa: CASSLGGTGGNQPQHF

v_gene: TRBV4-3
CDR3aa: CASSQVITAGGSSGNTIYF

v_gene: TRBV7-2
CDR3aa: CASSATAMNTEAFF

v_gene: TRBV25-1
CDR3aa: CASSPGLTTGELFF

v_gene: TRBV4-1
CDR3aa: CASSQDWDRAFREQYF

v_gene: TRBV7-9
CDR3aa: CASSDGQGFYNSPLHF

v_gene: TRBV28
CDR3aa: CASSSISRTGGYTF

v_gene: TRBV6-1
CDR3aa: CASSEDITEAFF

v_gene: TRBV10-3
CDR3aa: CAIKTMGGDRGLVSLFYEQYF

v_gene: TRBV10-3
CDR3aa: CAISESPSQEQFF

v_gene: TRBV25-1
CDR3aa: CASSKTGTNQPQHF

v_gene: TRBV5-8
CDR3aa: CASSPNPRGDTQYF

v_gene: TRBV19
CDR3aa: CASSVTRTPSYEQYF

v_gene: TRBV2
CDR3aa: CASSVNLEETQYF

v_gene: TRBV28
CDR3aa: CASRSSLTDTQYF

v_gene: TRBV4-1
CDR3aa: CASSFLLAGKQETQYF

v_gene: TRBV6-1
CDR3aa: CASSALDRGGAYEQYF

v_gene: TRBV7-3
CDR3aa: CASSLKRKTGGGNQPQHF

v_gene: TRBV7-2
CDR3aa: CASSRTSGGDYEQYF

v_gene: TRBV6-1
CDR3aa: CASSGLNEGSYEQYF

v_gene: TRBV6-5
CDR3aa: CASRRSGDPNQPQHF

v_gene: TRBV5-1
CDR3aa: CASSPAGAFF

v_gene: TRBV21-1
CDR3aa: CASSVTGCGNQPQHF

v_gene: TRBV7-9
CDR3aa: CASSQLTGLAGSTDTQYF

v_gene: TRBV4-1
CDR3aa: CASSQDRGQRNTEAFF

v_gene: TRBV6-5
CDR3aa: CASSQGQGRYEQYF

v_gene: TRBV5-6
CDR3aa: CASSLGTSGGVREQFF

v_gene: TRBV27
CDR3aa: CASSLYQGGEAFF